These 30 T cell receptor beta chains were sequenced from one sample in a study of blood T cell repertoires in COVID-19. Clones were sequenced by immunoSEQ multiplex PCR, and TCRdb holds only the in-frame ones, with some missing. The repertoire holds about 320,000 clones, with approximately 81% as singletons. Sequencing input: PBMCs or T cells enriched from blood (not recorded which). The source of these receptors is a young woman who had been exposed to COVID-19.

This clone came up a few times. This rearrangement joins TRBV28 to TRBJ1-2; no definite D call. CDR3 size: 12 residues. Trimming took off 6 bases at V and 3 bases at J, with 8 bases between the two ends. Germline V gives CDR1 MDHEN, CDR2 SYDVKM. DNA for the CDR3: TGTGCCAGCAGGGTTCAGGACTATGGCTACACCTTC. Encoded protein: CASRVQDYGYTF.

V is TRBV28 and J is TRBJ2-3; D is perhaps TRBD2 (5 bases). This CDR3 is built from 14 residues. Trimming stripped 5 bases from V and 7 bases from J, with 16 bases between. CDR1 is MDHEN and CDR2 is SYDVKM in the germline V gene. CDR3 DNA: TGTGCCAGCAGTATCGGATTAGCGATCCATACGCAGTATTTT. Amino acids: CASSIGLAIHTQYF. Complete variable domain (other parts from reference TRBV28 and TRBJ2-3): DVKVTQSSRYLVKRTGEKVFLECVQDMDHENMFWYRQDPGLGLRLIYFSYDVKMKEKGDIPEGYSVSREKKERFSLILESASTNQTSMYLCASSIGLAIHTQYFGPGTRLTVL.

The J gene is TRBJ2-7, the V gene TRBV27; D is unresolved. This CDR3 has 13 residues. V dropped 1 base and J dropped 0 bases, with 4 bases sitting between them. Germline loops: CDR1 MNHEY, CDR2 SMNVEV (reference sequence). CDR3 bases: TGTGCCAGCAGTTTATACAGCTCCTACGAGCAGTACTTC. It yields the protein CASSLYSSYEQYF.

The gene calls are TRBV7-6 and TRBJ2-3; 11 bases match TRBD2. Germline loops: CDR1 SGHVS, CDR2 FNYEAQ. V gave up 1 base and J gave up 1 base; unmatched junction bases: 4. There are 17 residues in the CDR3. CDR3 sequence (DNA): TGTGCCAGCAGCTTAGTGGTTAGCGGGGGGGGCACAGATACGCAGTATTTT. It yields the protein CASSLVVSGGGTDTQYF.

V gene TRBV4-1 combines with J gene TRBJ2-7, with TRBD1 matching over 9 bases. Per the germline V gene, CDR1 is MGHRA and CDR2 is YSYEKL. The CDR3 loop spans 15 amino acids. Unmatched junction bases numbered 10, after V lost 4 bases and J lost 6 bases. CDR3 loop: CASSRSGQGTGEQYF. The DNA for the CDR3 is TGCGCCAGCAGCCGATCGGGACAGGGAACGGGCGAGCAGTACTTC.

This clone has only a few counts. The CDR3 protein is CASSQPLAVYEQYF. The DNA of the CDR3 is TGTGCCAGCAGCCAACCCCTAGCGGTGTACGAGCAGTACTTC. This chain uses TRBV4-2 with TRBJ2-7; 7 bases are shared with TRBD2. Germline lookup yields CDR1 LGHNA and CDR2 YNFKEQ. After removal of 2 bases from V and 4 bases from J, the junction contained 5 bases not matched to a gene. This CDR3 region has 14 residues.

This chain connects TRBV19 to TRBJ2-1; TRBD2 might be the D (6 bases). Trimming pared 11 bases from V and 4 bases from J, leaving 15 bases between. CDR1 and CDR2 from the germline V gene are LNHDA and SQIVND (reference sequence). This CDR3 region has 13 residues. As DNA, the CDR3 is TGTGCCGGAAGTCGGGAGCTATACAATGAGCAGTTCTTC. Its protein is CAGSRELYNEQFF.

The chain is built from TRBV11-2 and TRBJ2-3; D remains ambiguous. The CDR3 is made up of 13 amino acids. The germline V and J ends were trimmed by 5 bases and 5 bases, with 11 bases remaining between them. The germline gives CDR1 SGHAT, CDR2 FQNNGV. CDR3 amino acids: CASSREVEDTQYF. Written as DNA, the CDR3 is TGTGCCAGCAGCAGAGAGGTAGAAGATACGCAGTATTTT.

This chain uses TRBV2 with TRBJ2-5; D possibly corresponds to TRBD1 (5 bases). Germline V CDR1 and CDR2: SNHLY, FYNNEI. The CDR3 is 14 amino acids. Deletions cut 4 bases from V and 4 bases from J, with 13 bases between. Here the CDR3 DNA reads TGTGCCAGCAGTGTGGAACCCAGGGTAGAGACCCAGTACTTC. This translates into CASSVEPRVETQYF.

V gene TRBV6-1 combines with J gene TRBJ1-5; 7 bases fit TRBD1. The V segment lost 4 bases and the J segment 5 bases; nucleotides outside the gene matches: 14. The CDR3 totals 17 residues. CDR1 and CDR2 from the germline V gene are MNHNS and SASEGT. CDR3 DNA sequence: TGTGCCAGCAGTGTACACCGGGACAGTCGTCCCGATCAGCCCCAGCATTTT. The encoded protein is CASSVHRDSRPDQPQHF.

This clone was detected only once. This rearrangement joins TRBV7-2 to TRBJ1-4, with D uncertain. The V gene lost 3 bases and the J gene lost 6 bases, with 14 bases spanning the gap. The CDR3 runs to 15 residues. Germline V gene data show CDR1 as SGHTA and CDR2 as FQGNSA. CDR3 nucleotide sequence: TGTGCCAGCAGCTTCCCGGAGGCGACGGATGAAAAACTGTTTTTT. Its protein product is CASSFPEATDEKLFF.

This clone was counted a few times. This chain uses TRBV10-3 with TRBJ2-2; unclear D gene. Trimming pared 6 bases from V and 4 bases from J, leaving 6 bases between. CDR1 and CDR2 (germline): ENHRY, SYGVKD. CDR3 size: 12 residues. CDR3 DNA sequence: TGTGCCATCAGCCCGGGCACCGGGGAGCTGTTTTTT. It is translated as CAISPGTGELFF.

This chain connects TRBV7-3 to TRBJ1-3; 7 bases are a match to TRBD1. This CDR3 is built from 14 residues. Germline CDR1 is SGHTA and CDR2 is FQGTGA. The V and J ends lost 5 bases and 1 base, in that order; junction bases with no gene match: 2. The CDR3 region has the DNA TGTGCCAGCAGCGCGACAGGGTCTGGAAACACCATATATTTT. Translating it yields CASSATGSGNTIYF.

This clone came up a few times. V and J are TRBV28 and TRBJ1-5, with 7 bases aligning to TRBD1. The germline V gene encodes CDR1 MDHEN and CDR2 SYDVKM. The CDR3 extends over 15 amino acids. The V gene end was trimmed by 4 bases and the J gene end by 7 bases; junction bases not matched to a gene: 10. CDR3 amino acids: CASSSTGSSWQPQHF. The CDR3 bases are TGTGCCAGCAGTTCGACAGGGTCCTCATGGCAGCCCCAGCATTTT.

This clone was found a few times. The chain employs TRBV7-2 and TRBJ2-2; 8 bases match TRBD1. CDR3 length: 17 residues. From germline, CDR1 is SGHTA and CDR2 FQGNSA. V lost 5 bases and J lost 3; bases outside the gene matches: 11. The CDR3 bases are TGTGCCAGCAGCAAAATAGAATCCAGGGGGCACACCGGGGAGCTGTTTTTT. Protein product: CASSKIESRGHTGELFF.

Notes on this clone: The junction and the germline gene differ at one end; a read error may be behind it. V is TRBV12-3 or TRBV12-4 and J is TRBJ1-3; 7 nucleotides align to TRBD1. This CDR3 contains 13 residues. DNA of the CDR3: TGTGCCAGCAGTTTAGGCGCCCAAAACAGGGGTTTTTTT. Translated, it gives CASSLGAQNRGFF.

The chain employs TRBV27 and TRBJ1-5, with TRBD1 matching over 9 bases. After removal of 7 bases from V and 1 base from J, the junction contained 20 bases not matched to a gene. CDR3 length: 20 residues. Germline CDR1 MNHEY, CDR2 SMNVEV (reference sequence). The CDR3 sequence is CASTDRGPGQGLQSNQPQHF. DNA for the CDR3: TGTGCCAGCACCGATCGGGGCCCGGGACAGGGTCTACAAAGCAATCAGCCCCAGCATTTT.

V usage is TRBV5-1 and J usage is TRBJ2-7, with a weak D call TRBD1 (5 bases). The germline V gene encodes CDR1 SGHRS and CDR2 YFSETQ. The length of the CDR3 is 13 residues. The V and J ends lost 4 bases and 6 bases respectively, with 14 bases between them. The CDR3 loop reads CASSTGQGREQYF. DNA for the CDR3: TGCGCCAGCAGCACCGGGCAGGGCCGCGAGCAGTACTTC.

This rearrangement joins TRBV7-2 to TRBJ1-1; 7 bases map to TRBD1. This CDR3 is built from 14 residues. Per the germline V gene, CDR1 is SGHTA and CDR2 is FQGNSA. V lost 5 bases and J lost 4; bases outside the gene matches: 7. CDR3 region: CASSPRQGSTEAFF. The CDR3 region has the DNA TGTGCCAGCAGCCCAAGACAGGGTTCCACTGAAGCTTTCTTT.

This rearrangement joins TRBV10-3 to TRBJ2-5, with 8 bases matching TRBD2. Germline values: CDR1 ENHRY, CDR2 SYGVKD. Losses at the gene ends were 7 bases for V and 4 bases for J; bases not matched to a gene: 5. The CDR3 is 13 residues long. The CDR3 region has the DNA TGTGCCATCATGGGGACTAGTTTAGAGACCCAGTACTTC. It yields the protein CAIMGTSLETQYF.

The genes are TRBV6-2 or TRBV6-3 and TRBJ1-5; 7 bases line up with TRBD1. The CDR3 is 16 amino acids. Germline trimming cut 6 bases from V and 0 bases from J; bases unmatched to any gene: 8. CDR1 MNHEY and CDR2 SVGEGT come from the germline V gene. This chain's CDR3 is CASSETGFYSNQPQHF. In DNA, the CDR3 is TGTGCCAGCAGCGAGACAGGGTTTTATAGCAATCAGCCCCAGCATTTT.

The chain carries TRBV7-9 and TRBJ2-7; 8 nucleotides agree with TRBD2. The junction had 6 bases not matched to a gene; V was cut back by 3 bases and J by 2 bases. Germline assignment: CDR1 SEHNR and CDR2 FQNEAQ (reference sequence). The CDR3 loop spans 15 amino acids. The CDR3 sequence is CASSLSGGLTYEQYF. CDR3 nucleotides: TGTGCCAGCAGCTTGAGCGGGGGCCTCACCTACGAGCAGTACTTC.

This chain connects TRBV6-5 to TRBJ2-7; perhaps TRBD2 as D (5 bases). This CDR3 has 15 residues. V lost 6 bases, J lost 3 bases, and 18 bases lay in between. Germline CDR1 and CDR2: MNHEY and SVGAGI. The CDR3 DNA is TGTGCCAGCAGCCGCGACCTTATAGGAGGCTACGAGCAGTACTTC. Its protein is CASSRDLIGGYEQYF.

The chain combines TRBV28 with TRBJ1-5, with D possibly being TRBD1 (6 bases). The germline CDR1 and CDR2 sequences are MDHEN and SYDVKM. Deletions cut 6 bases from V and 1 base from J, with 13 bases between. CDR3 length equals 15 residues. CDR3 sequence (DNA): TGTGCCAGCAGAATACCTCAGGGGAGCAATCAGCCCCAGCATTTT. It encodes CASRIPQGSNQPQHF. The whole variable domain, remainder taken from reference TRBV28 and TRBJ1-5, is DVKVTQSSRYLVKRTGEKVFLECVQDMDHENMFWYRQDPGLGLRLIYFSYDVKMKEKGDIPEGYSVSREKKERFSLILESASTNQTSMYLCASRIPQGSNQPQHFGDGTRLSIL.

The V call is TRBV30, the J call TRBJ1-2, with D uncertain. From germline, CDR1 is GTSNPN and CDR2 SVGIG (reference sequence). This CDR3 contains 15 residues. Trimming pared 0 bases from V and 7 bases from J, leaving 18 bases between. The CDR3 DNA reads TGTGCCTGGAGTGTACTAGGCGAAGGGAAGTTTGGCTACACCTTC. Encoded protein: CAWSVLGEGKFGYTF. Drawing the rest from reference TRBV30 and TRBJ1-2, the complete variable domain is SQTIHQWPATLVQPVGSPLSLECTVEGTSNPNLYWYRQAAGRGLQLLFYSVGIGQISSEVPQNLSASRPQDRQFILSSKKLLLSDSGFYLCAWSVLGEGKFGYTFGSGTRLTVV.

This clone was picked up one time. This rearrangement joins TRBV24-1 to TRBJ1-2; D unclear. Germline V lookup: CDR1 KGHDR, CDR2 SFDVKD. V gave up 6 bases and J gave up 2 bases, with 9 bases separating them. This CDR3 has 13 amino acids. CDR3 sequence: CATSRTENYGYTF. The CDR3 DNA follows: TGTGCCACCAGTAGAACAGAAAACTATGGCTACACCTTC.

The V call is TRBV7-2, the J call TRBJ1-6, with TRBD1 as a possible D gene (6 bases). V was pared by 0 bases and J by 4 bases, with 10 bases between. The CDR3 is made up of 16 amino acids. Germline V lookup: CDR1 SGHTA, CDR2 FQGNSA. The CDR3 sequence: CASSLAAGVYNSPLHF. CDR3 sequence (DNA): TGTGCCAGCAGCTTAGCGGCAGGGGTGTATAATTCACCCCTCCACTTT.

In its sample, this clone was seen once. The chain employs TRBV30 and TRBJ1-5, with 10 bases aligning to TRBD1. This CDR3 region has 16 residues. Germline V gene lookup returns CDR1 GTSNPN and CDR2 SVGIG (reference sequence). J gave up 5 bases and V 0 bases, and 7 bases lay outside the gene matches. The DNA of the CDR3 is TGTGCCTGGAGTGTACGGACAGGGGGTGTCGATCAGCCCCAGCATTTT. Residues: CAWSVRTGGVDQPQHF.

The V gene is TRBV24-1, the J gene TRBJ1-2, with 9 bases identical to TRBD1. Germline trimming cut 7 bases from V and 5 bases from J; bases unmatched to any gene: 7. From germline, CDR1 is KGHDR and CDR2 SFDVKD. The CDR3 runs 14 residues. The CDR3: CATRGPGQGYGYTF. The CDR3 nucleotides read TGTGCCACCAGAGGCCCGGGACAGGGATATGGCTACACCTTC.

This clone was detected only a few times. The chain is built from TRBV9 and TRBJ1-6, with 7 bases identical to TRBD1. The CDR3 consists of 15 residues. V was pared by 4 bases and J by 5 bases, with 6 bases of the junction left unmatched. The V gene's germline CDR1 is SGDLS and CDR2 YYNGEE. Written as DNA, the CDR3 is TGTGCCAGCAGCAAGGGACAGTCCAATAATTCACCCCTCCACTTT. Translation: CASSKGQSNNSPLHF.